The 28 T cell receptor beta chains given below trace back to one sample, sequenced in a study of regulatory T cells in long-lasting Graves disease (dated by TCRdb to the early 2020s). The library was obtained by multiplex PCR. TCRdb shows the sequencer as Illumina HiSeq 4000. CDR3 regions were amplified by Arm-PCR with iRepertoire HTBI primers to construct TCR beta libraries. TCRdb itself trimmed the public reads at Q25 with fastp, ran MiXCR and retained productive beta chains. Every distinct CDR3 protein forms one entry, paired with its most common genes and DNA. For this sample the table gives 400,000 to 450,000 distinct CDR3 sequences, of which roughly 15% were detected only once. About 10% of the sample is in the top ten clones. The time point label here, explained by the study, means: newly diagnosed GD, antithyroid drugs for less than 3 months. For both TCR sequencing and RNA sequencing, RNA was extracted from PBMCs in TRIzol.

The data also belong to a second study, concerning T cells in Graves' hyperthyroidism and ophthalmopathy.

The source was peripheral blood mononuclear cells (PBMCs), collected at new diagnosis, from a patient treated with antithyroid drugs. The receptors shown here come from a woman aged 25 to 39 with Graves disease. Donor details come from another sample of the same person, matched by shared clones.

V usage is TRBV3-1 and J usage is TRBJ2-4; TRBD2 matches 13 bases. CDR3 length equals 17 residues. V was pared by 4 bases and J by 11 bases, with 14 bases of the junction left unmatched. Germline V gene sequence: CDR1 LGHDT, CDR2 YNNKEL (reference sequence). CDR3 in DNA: TGTGCCAGCAGCCGGGACCCGGGACTAGCGGGACTAAATTTTCAGTACTTC. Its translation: CASSRDPGLAGLNFQYF.

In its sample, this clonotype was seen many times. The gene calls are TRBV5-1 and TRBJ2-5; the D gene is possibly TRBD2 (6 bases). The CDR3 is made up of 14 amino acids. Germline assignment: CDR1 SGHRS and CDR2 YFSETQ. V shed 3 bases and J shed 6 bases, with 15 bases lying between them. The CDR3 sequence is CASSSPEGWKTQYF. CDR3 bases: TGCGCCAGCAGCTCTCCGGAGGGGTGGAAGACCCAGTACTTC.

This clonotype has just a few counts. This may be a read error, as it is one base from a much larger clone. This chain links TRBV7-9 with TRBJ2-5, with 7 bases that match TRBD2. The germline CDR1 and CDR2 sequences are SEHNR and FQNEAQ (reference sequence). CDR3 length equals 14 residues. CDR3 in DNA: TGTGTCAGCAGCTTTTCGAGCGGGAAAGAGACCCAGTACTTC. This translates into CVSSFSSGKETQYF.

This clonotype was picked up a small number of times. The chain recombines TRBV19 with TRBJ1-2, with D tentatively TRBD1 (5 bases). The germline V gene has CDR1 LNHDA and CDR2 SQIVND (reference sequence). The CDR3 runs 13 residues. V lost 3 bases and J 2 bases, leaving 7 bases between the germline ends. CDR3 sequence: CASSIPGNYGYTF. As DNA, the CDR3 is TGTGCCAGTAGTATCCCAGGGAACTATGGCTACACCTTC.

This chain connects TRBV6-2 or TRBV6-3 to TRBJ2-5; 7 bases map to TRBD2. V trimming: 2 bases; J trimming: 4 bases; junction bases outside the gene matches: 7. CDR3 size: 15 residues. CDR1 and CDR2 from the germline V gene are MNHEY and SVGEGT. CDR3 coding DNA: TGTGCCAGCAGTTACGTTGCGGGAGTAGGAGAGACCCAGTACTTC. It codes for CASSYVAGVGETQYF.

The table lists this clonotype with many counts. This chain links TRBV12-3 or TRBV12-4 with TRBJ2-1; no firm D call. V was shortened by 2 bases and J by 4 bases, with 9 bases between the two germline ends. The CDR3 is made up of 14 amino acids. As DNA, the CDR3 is TGTGCCAGCAGTTTAATGTCAGGTTACAATGAGCAGTTCTTC. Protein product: CASSLMSGYNEQFF.

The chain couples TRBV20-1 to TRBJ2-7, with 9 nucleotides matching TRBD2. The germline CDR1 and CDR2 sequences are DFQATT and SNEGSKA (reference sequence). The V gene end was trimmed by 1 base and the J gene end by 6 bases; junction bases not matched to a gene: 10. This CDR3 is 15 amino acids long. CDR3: CSARAGGSGSREQYF. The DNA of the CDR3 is TGCAGTGCTAGAGCTGGGGGTAGCGGGAGTCGCGAGCAGTACTTC.

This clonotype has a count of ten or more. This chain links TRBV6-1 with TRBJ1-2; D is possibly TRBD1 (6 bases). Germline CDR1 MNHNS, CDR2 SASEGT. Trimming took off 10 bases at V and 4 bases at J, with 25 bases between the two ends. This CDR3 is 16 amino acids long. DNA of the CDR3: TGTGCCATCCTCCTCTTGACGTCTGGGGGCGCCTATGGCTACACCTTC. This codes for CAILLLTSGGAYGYTF.

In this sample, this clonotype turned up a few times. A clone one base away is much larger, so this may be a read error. CDR3 amino acids: CASSPPGGESTGAFF. The CDR3 DNA sequence: TGTGCCAGCAGCCCACCTGGGGGGGAATCGACTGGAGCTTTCTTT. V usage is TRBV3-1 and J usage is TRBJ1-1; tentatively, D is TRBD1 (5 bases). The CDR3 runs 15 residues. In germline, CDR1 is LGHDT, CDR2 YNNKEL (reference sequence).

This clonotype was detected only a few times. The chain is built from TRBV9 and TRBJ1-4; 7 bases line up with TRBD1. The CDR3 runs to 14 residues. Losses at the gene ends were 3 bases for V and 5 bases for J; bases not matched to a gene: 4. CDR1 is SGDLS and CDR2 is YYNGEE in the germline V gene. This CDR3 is CASSETGQNEKLFF. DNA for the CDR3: TGTGCCAGCAGCGAGACAGGGCAGAATGAAAAACTGTTTTTT.

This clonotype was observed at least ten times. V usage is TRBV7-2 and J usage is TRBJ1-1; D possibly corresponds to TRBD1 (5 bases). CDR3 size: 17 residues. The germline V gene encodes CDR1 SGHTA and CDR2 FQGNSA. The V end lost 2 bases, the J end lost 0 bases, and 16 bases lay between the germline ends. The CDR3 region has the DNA TGTGCCAGCAGCTTAAACGCAGGGCGGGGGGTGAACACTGAAGCTTTCTTT. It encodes CASSLNAGRGVNTEAFF.

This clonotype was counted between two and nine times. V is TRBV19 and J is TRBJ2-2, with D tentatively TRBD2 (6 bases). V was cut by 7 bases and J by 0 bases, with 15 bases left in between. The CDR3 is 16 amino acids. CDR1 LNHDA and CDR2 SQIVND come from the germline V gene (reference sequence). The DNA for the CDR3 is TGTGCCAGTATCCCTGAGGGAGGAACGAACACCGGGGAGCTGTTTTTT. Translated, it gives CASIPEGGTNTGELFF.

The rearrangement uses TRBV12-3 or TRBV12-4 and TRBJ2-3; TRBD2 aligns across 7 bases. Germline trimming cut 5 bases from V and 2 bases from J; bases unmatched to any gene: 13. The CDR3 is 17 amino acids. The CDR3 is CASSLILGTIYTDTQYF. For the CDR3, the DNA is TGTGCCAGCAGTCTTATCCTCGGGACTATTTACACAGATACGCAGTATTTT.

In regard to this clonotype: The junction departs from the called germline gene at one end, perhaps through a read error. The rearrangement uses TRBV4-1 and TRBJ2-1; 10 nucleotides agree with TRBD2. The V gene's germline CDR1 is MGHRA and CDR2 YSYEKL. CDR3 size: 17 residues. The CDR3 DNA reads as TGCGCCAGCTGCCAAGATCTGACTAGCGGGCCAACCAATGAGCAGTTCTTC. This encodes CASCQDLTSGPTNEQFF.

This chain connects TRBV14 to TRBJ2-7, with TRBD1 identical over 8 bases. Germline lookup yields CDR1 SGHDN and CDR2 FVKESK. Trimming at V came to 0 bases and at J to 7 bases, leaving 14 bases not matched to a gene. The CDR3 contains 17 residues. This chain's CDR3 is CASSQDRATGGSGEQYF. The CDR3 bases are TGTGCCAGCAGCCAAGATCGTGCTACAGGGGGATCGGGGGAGCAGTACTTC.

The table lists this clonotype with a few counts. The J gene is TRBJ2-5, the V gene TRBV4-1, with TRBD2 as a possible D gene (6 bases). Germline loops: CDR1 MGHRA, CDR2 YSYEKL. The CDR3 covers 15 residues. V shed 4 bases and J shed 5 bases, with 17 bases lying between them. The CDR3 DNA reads TGCGCCAGCAGCCCGGGGAGCGCCGGAGGGGAGACCCAGTACTTC. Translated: CASSPGSAGGETQYF.

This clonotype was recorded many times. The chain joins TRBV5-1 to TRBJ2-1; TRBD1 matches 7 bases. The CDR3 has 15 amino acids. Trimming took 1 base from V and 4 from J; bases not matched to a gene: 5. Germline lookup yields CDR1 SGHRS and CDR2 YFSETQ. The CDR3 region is CASSLTQGRYNEQFF. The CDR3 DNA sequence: TGCGCCAGCAGCTTGACACAGGGGCGATACAATGAGCAGTTCTTC.

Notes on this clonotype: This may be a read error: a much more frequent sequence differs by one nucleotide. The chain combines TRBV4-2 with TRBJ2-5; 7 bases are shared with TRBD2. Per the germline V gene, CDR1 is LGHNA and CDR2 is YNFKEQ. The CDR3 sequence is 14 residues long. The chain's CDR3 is CASSQGGFQQTQYF. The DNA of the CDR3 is TGTGCCAGCAGCCAGGGGGGGTTCCAACAGACCCAGTACTTC.

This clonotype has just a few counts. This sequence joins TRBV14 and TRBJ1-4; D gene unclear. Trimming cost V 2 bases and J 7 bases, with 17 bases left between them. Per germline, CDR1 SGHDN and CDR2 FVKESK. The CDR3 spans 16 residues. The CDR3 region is CASSQKLRSWGEKLFF. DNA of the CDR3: TGTGCCAGCAGCCAAAAACTCAGGAGTTGGGGTGAAAAACTGTTTTTT.

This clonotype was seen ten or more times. The CDR3 sequence: CSARDSVAYNEQFF. The CDR3 DNA reads TGCAGTGCTAGAGATAGTGTTGCCTACAATGAGCAGTTCTTC. The gene calls are TRBV20-1 and TRBJ2-1, with D unclear. CDR1 and CDR2 (germline): DFQATT, SNEGSKA (reference sequence). V shed 0 bases and J shed 2 bases, with 8 bases lying between them. This CDR3 has 14 residues.

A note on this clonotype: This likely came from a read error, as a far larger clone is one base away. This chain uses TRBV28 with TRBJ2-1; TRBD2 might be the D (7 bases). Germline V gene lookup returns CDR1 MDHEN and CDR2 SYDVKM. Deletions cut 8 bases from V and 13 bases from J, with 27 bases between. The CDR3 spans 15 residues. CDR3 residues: CASSTGLGGQETQFF. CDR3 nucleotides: TGTGCCAGCTCGACCGGACTGGGGGGGCAAGAGACCCAGTTCTTC.

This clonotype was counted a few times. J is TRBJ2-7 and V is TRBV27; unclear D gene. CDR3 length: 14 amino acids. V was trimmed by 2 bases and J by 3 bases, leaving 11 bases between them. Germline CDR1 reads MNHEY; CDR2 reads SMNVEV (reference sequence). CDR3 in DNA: TGTGCCAGCAGTTTAGTGGCAGCCAGCTACGAGCAGTACTTC. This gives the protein CASSLVAASYEQYF.

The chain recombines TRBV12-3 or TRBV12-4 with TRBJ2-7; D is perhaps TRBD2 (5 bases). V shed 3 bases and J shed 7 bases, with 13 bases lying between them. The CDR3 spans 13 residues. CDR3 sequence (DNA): TGTGCCAGCAGTTTCGGGGAAATCGGGGAGCAGTACTTC. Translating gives CASSFGEIGEQYF.

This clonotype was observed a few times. The CDR3 protein is CASSEHDTEAFF. DNA for the CDR3: TGTGCCAGCAGCGAACACGACACTGAAGCTTTCTTT. The chain links TRBV7-9 to TRBJ1-1; D gene uncertain. This CDR3 is 12 amino acids long. CDR1 and CDR2 (germline): SEHNR, FQNEAQ (reference sequence). V was trimmed by 5 bases and J by 3 bases, leaving 7 bases between them.

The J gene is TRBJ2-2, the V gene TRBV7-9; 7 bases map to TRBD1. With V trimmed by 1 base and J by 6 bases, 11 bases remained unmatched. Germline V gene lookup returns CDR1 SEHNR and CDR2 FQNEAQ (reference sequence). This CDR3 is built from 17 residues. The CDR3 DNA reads TGTGCCAGCAGCTTAGGACCTCCGACAGGGCCCTCCGGGGAGCTGTTTTTT. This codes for CASSLGPPTGPSGELFF.

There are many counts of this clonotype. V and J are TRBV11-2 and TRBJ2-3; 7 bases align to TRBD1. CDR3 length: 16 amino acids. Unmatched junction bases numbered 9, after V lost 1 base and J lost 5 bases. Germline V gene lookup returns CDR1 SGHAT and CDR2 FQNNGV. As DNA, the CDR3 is TGTGCCAGCAGCTTAGCGACCCGACAGGGCGGAGATACGCAGTATTTT. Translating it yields CASSLATRQGGDTQYF.

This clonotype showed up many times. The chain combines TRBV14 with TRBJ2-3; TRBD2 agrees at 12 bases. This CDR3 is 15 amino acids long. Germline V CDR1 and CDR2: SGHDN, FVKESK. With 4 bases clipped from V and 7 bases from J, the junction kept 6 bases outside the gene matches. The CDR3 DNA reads TGTGCCAGCAGCCTCCTAGCGGGAGGGATGTATACGCAGTATTTT. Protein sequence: CASSLLAGGMYTQYF.

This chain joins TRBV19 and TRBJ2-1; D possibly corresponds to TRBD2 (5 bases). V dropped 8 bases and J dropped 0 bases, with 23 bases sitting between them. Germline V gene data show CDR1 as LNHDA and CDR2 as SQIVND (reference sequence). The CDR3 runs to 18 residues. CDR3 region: CASFPLPAGPSSYNEQFF. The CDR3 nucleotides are TGTGCCAGTTTCCCTCTCCCGGCGGGTCCGAGCTCCTACAATGAGCAGTTCTTC.